The sequence of this T cell receptor (beta chain) was determined in a study of blood T cell repertoires in COVID-19. Study at large: Collection of acute and convalescent COVID-19 samples took place in the United States, Italy and Spain. From T cells, B-cell-depleted T cells, or PBMCs came the material, which was cDNA or gDNA.

In the authors' workflow: Counts of nucleated cells, estimated from reference gene primer amplification, were obtained. Clones were read by immunoSEQ multiplex PCR, and TCRdb kept only the in-frame ones, dropping some. The V and J calls and the clone size are those of that table, but D and trimming were determined from the DNA. The sample records fewer than 150,000 clones, approximately 81% being singletons. This clone has just one count. This CDR3 contains 15 residues. V lost 4 bases, J lost 5 bases, and 6 bases stayed unmatched. CDR1 and CDR2 (germline): LGHNA, YNFKEQ. This TCR was sampled from a man aged 45 to 65 with acute or convalescent COVID-19. The sample taken for sequencing was peripheral blood. The chain couples TRBV4-2 to TRBJ2-5; TRBD2 matches 11 bases. The CDR3 nucleotides read TGTGCCAGCAGCCTTAGCGGGGGGGAAAGGGAGACCCAGTACTTC. Translating gives CASSLSGGERETQYF.